Below, 26 T cell receptor beta chains from the same sample are listed, as sequenced in a study of blood T cell repertoires in COVID-19. Sequenced by immunoSEQ multiplex PCR; TCRdb stores in-frame clones only, minus some. This table holds 84,000 or so clones, roughly three quarters found once. Sequencing input: peripheral blood. Receptor source: a man between 60 and 70 years old with COVID-19, enrolled during active disease.

The rearrangement joins TRBV4-3 to TRBJ1-2; 9 nucleotides match TRBD1. This CDR3 region has 14 residues. Unmatched junction bases numbered 7, after V lost 4 bases and J lost 7 bases. Germline V lookup: CDR1 LGHNA, CDR2 YSLEER. The CDR3: CASSLDRGIGGYTF. The DNA for the CDR3 is TGCGCCAGCAGCCTTGACAGGGGGATTGGTGGCTACACCTTC.

The gene calls are TRBV7-9 and TRBJ1-3; a possible D gene is TRBD1 (6 bases). The CDR3 spans 15 residues. The ends were cut back, 5 bases at V and 4 bases at J, with 15 bases in the middle. The V gene's germline CDR1 is SEHNR and CDR2 FQNEAQ (reference sequence). This CDR3 reads CASSKIRQEGNTIYF. DNA for the CDR3: TGTGCCAGCAGCAAGATAAGACAGGAAGGAAACACCATATATTTT. Based on the CDR3 plus reference TRBV7-9 and TRBJ1-3, the full variable domain is DTGVSQNPRHKITKRGQNVTFRCDPISEHNRLYWYRQTLGQGPEFLTYFQNEAQLEKSRLLSDRFSAERPKGSFSTLEIQRTEQGDSAMYLCASSKIRQEGNTIYFGEGSWLTVV.

The chain has TRBV2 and TRBJ2-1; D may be TRBD1 (6 bases). This CDR3 has 15 amino acids. Trimming took off 4 bases at V and 8 bases at J, with 18 bases between the two ends. The germline CDR1 and CDR2 sequences are SNHLY and FYNNEI. The DNA of the CDR3 is TGTGCCAGCAGTGCGCAGGGGCTATCCGGCCATGAGCAGTTCTTC. It codes for CASSAQGLSGHEQFF.

This chain joins TRBV19 and TRBJ2-5; 11 bases are a match to TRBD1. CDR3 size: 14 residues. The germline CDR1 and CDR2 sequences are LNHDA and SQIVND (reference sequence). J was trimmed by 4 bases and V by 6 bases; bases with no gene match: 4. The CDR3 is CASRDRGQGETQYF. CDR3 coding DNA: TGTGCCAGTAGGGACAGGGGGCAGGGAGAGACCCAGTACTTC. The variable domain in full, completed from reference TRBV19 and TRBJ2-5, reads DGGITQSPKYLFRKEGQNVTLSCEQNLNHDAMYWYRQDPGQGLRLIYYSQIVNDFQKGDIAEGYSVSREKKESFPLTVTSAQKNPTAFYLCASRDRGQGETQYFGPGTRLLVL.

V gene TRBV25-1 combines with J gene TRBJ2-1; D not certain. CDR1 MGHDK and CDR2 SYGVNS come from the germline V gene. Between the trimmed V and J ends, which lost 3 bases and 6 bases, there was a span of 12 bases. The CDR3 runs to 14 residues. This CDR3 reads CASSEWAFVNEQFF. The CDR3 nucleotides read TGTGCCAGCAGTGAGTGGGCTTTCGTCAATGAGCAGTTCTTC.

In this sample, this clone turned up a few times. The genes are TRBV10-3 and TRBJ2-5, with D possibly matching TRBD2 (6 bases). The CDR3 length is 13 residues. Trimming stripped 4 bases from V and 4 bases from J, with 10 bases between. CDR1 is ENHRY and CDR2 is SYGVKD in the germline V gene. CDR3 nucleotide sequence: TGTGCCATCAGTGTGGAGGGACGAGAGACCCAGTACTTC. This encodes CAISVEGRETQYF.

The V gene is TRBV6-5, the J gene TRBJ2-3; TRBD2 agrees at 8 bases. Germline-derived CDR1 and CDR2 are MNHEY and SVGAGI. CDR3 length: 16 amino acids. The V gene end was trimmed by 3 bases and the J gene end by 0 bases; junction bases not matched to a gene: 5. DNA for the CDR3: TGTGCCAGCAGTTATCAACTAGCGGAAAGCACAGATACGCAGTATTTT. Its protein is CASSYQLAESTDTQYF.

The chain recombines TRBV10-3 with TRBJ2-1; 10 nucleotides agree with TRBD2. The trim removed 3 bases at V and 2 bases at J, leaving 4 bases unmatched. Per germline, CDR1 ENHRY and CDR2 SYGVKD. The CDR3 is made up of 16 amino acids. CDR3 in amino acids: CAISDGSGGAYNEQFF. The CDR3, as DNA: TGTGCCATCAGTGATGGAAGCGGGGGGGCCTACAATGAGCAGTTCTTC.

This chain links TRBV9 with TRBJ1-5; perhaps TRBD1 as D (6 bases). The CDR3 has 15 amino acids. Germline V gene data show CDR1 as SGDLS and CDR2 as YYNGEE. The ends were cut back, 3 bases at V and 2 bases at J, with 12 bases in the middle. Here the CDR3 DNA reads TGTGCCAGCAGCGGGGGCAGGGGTGGCAATCAGCCCCAGCATTTT. This gives the protein CASSGGRGGNQPQHF.

The V and J genes are TRBV6-5 and TRBJ2-2, with 8 bases matching TRBD2. V lost 5 bases, J lost 4 bases, and 6 bases stayed unmatched. Germline V gene sequence: CDR1 MNHEY, CDR2 SVGAGI. The CDR3 extends over 15 amino acids. The CDR3, as DNA: TGTGCCAGCAGTCCGACAGCGGGAGTCACCGGGGAGCTGTTTTTT. It specifies CASSPTAGVTGELFF.

The genes are TRBV5-4 and TRBJ1-3, with 7 bases matching TRBD1. Germline values: CDR1 SGHNT, CDR2 YYREEE (reference sequence). Trimming took 6 bases from V and 4 from J; bases not matched to a gene: 7. CDR3 length: 14 amino acids. The CDR3 coding sequence is TGTGCCAGCAACCTACAGGGGAGCGGAAACACCATATATTTT. Translated, it gives CASNLQGSGNTIYF.

J is TRBJ2-7 and V is TRBV10-3; D perhaps matches TRBD2 (5 bases). The CDR3 consists of 14 residues. The V gene lost 6 bases and the J gene lost 0 bases, with 12 bases spanning the gap. Germline lookup yields CDR1 ENHRY and CDR2 SYGVKD. The CDR3 nucleotides read TGTGCCATCAGGGCAAGCGGTAGCTCCTACGAGCAGTACTTC. This translates into CAIRASGSSYEQYF.

This clone was seen a few times. This sequence joins TRBV30 and TRBJ2-2; possible D gene TRBD2, 7 bases. The germline V and J ends were trimmed by 2 bases and 4 bases, with 17 bases remaining between them. The CDR3 totals 16 residues. Germline V CDR1 and CDR2: GTSNPN, SVGIG (reference sequence). This CDR3 reads CAWSKLTGRGTGELFF. The CDR3 region has the DNA TGTGCCTGGAGTAAGCTTACAGGGAGGGGCACCGGGGAGCTGTTTTTT. The variable domain in full, with the rest retrieved from reference TRBV30 and TRBJ2-2, is SQTIHQWPATLVQPVGSPLSLECTVEGTSNPNLYWYRQAAGRGLQLLFYSVGIGQISSEVPQNLSASRPQDRQFILSSKKLLLSDSGFYLCAWSKLTGRGTGELFFGEGSRLTVL.

The V call is TRBV5-1, the J call TRBJ2-1; 10 nucleotides align to TRBD1. From germline, CDR1 is SGHRS and CDR2 YFSETQ. J was trimmed by 9 bases and V by 0 bases; bases with no gene match: 3. The CDR3 is 14 amino acids. CDR3 loop: CASSLAGQGGEQFF. The CDR3 region has the DNA TGCGCCAGCAGCTTGGCAGGACAGGGGGGTGAGCAGTTCTTC.

The gene calls are TRBV25-1 and TRBJ2-2; 10 positions agree with TRBD2. This CDR3 has 16 amino acids. Germline V gives CDR1 MGHDK, CDR2 SYGVNS. The J segment lost 7 bases and the V segment lost 3 bases, leaving 8 bases of the junction unmatched. The CDR3 DNA follows: TGTGCCAGCAGTGAGTCGGGACTAGCGCTCGGCGGGGAGCTGTTTTTT. It yields the protein CASSESGLALGGELFF.

This rearrangement joins TRBV5-4 to TRBJ2-3; no firm D call. Germline assignment: CDR1 SGHNT and CDR2 YYREEE (reference sequence). Trimming removed 0 bases from V and 1 base from J, with 6 bases in between. CDR3 length: 14 amino acids. The CDR3, as DNA: TGTGCCAGCAGCTTGGAGGCGGGCACAGATACGCAGTATTTT. Its protein product is CASSLEAGTDTQYF.

The J gene is TRBJ1-2, the V gene TRBV5-4; 11 bases agree with TRBD1. The trim removed 4 bases at V and 4 bases at J, leaving 12 bases unmatched. The CDR3 is made up of 17 amino acids. Germline CDR1 and CDR2: SGHNT and YYREEE (reference sequence). CDR3 protein: CASSAGTGGRDVYGYTF. The CDR3 nucleotides read TGTGCCAGCAGCGCCGGGACAGGGGGGCGGGATGTCTATGGCTACACCTTC.

This clone was detected ten times or more. The V and J genes are TRBV11-2 and TRBJ2-7; D is unresolved. V was shortened by 5 bases and J by 2 bases, with 4 bases between the two germline ends. The CDR3 runs 11 residues. Germline V gene sequence: CDR1 SGHAT, CDR2 FQNNGV. The CDR3 DNA is TGTGCCAGCAGCGTCGCCTACGAGCAGTACTTC. This translates into CASSVAYEQYF.

The V call is TRBV11-3, the J call TRBJ2-2; no clear D gene. Germline CDR1 SGHNT, CDR2 YENEEA. CDR3 length: 16 residues. V shed 3 bases and J shed 5 bases, with 16 bases lying between them. The CDR3 region is CASSFAVVRATGELFF. In DNA, the CDR3 is TGTGCCAGCAGCTTCGCGGTAGTCAGAGCAACCGGGGAGCTGTTTTTT.

This clone was seen only once. The V and J genes are TRBV30 and TRBJ2-5; D unresolved. The CDR3 runs to 12 residues. The V gene lost 0 bases and the J gene lost 4 bases, with 6 bases spanning the gap. CDR1 and CDR2 (germline): GTSNPN, SVGIG (reference sequence). The CDR3 DNA is TGTGCCTGGAGTGTAGGAGTAGAGACCCAGTACTTC. Protein product: CAWSVGVETQYF.

CDR3 in DNA: TGTGCCAGCAGTGGGCAGGGTAGAATGAACACTGAAGCTTTCTTT. This translates into CASSGQGRMNTEAFF. The rearrangement links TRBV2 to TRBJ1-1; TRBD1 might be the D (5 bases). Germline lookup yields CDR1 SNHLY and CDR2 FYNNEI. The germline V and J ends were trimmed by 4 bases and 0 bases, with 12 bases remaining between them. This CDR3 contains 15 residues. Filled out from reference TRBV2 and TRBJ1-1, the complete variable domain reads EPEVTQTPSHQVTQMGQEVILRCVPISNHLYFYWYRQILGQKVEFLVSFYNNEISEKSEIFDDQFSVERPDGSNFTLKIRSTKLEDSAMYFCASSGQGRMNTEAFFGQGTRLTVV.

This clone appeared a single time. The CDR3 nucleotides are TGCGCCAGCAGCACTAACACCGGGACAGGGAGGAATGAGCAGTTCTTC. It is translated as CASSTNTGTGRNEQFF. This chain links TRBV5-1 with TRBJ2-1; 9 bases agree with TRBD1. V shed 4 bases, J shed 7 bases, and the junction held 12 bases outside the gene matches. Germline assignment: CDR1 SGHRS and CDR2 YFSETQ. CDR3 size: 16 residues.

This clone turned up a few times. The gene calls are TRBV2 and TRBJ2-3; TRBD1 is a possible D gene (5 bases). The CDR3 sequence is 15 residues long. CDR1 and CDR2 (germline): SNHLY, FYNNEI. Trimming left V 4 bases short and J 4 bases short, with 15 bases between. The CDR3 loop reads CASSVKGRGADTQYF. In DNA, the CDR3 is TGTGCCAGCAGTGTTAAGGGGCGCGGAGCAGATACGCAGTATTTT.

This rearrangement joins TRBV12-3 or TRBV12-4 to TRBJ2-7, with 7 positions matching TRBD1. The V and J ends lost 6 bases and 7 bases, in that order; junction bases with no gene match: 9. The CDR3 contains 13 residues. The CDR3 protein is CASSARQGGEQYF. The CDR3 DNA reads as TGTGCCAGCAGCGCTAGACAGGGCGGGGAGCAGTACTTC.

The rearrangement joins TRBV14 to TRBJ1-2, with D hard to call. V was trimmed by 0 bases and J by 4 bases, leaving 9 bases between them. From germline, CDR1 is SGHDN and CDR2 FVKESK. This CDR3 has 14 residues. The CDR3 protein is CASSQDQRVYGYTF. The CDR3 bases are TGTGCCAGCAGCCAAGATCAACGAGTCTATGGCTACACCTTC.

The rearrangement joins TRBV5-1 to TRBJ2-7; D is possibly TRBD2 (6 bases). V dropped 0 bases and J dropped 2 bases, with 12 bases sitting between them. This CDR3 has 15 residues. The germline V gene encodes CDR1 SGHRS and CDR2 YFSETQ. For the CDR3, the DNA is TGCGCCAGCAGCTTGGTCCAGGCGGGGCCCTACGAGCAGTACTTC. This gives the protein CASSLVQAGPYEQYF.